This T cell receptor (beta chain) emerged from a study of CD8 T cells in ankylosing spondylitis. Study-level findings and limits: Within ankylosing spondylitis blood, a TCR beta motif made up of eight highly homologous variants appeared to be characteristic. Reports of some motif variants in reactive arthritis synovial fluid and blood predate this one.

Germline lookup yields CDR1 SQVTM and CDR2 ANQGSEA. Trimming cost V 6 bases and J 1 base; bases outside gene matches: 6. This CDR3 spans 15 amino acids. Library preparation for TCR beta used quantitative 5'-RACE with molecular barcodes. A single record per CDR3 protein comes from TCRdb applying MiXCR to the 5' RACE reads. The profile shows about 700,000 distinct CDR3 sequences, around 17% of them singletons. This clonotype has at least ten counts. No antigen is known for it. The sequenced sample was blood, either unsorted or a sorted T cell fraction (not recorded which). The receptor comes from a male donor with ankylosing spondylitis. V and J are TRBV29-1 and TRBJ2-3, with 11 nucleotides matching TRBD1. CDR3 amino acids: CSVAGQGAGTDTQYF. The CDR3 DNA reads TGCAGCGTGGCCGGACAGGGGGCCGGCACAGATACGCAGTATTTT.